This T cell receptor (beta chain) comes out of a study of T cells after somatic rescue of genetic block (dated by TCRdb to 2019 to 2021). A note on the overall study: What the study looked at was long-term robustness, specifically in a T-cell system that came about through somatic rescue of a genetic block in T-cell development.

The germline V gene specifies SGHRS as CDR1 and YFSETQ as CDR2. The V end gives up 2 bases and the J end 7 bases, leaving 6 bases in the junction not matched to a gene. There are 15 amino acids in the CDR3, from cysteine to phenylalanine inclusive. CDR3 DNA is the only sequence kept; it has 45 bases, read in frame from the first base. Turning to this clone: This clone's antigen is unknown. Nothing much larger sits one base from this clone, and base qualities are not available.

The library came from the immunoSEQ multiplex PCR assay. In its TCRdb copy, this immuneACCESS table keeps in-frame sequences only and misses some clones. Where compared with another copy, unresolved V genes explain less than half of these, and the others have no known cause. Within this sample are more than 10,000 clones, with more than 65% of them counted one time only. The ten largest make up about 21% of the sample. The sequenced sample was peripheral blood mononuclear cells (PBMCs). This clonotype was sampled from a boy aged 5-17 years. The chain was built from TRBV5-1 and TRBJ2-1, with 10 central nucleotides matching TRBD2. In nucleotide form, the sequence is TGCGCCAGCAGCTTAACTAGCGGGACGAGTAATGAGCAGTTCTTC. Its translation reads: CASSLTSGTSNEQFF. The CDR3, completed at both ends by the reference TRBV5-1 and TRBJ2-1 genes, gives the full variable domain KAGVTQTPRYLIKTRGQQVTLSCSPISGHRSVSWYQQTPGQGLQFLFEYFSETQRNKGNFPGRFSGRQFSNSRSEMNVSTLELGDSALYLCASSLTSGTSNEQFFGPGTRLTVL.